These T cell receptor beta chains were read from a single sample in a study of T cells in Graves' hyperthyroidism and ophthalmopathy. TCRdb analysed the multiplex PCR reads with MiXCR anew, one entry per CDR3 protein. The data show over 700,000 distinct CDR3 sequences, with 35% seen just once and around 30% held by the top ten. The sequenced sample was blood. The source of these receptors is a woman aged 40 to 50 with Graves' hyperthyroidism. CDR3s include the opening cysteine and the closing phenylalanine or tryptophan. The order of the fields is J gene, D gene, clone size, V gene, CDR3 protein, CDR3 DNA. The D gene is left open where the match is weak. Clone size is not always given. Where it is, it says once, few, many or a class for expanded clones.

>TRBJ2-7|.|.|TRBV20-1
CSAPSGTRGDEQYF
TGCAGTGCCCCCAGTGGGACCCGGGGCGACGAGCAGTACTTC
>TRBJ1-2|.|few|TRBV6-2/TRBV6-3
CASSLGVRGYGYTF
TGTGCCAGCAGTTTAGGAGTCAGGGGCTATGGCTACACCTTC
>TRBJ2-2|.|many|TRBV20-1
CSARGLTGWDTGELFF
TGCAGTGCTAGGGGGCTTACAGGGTGGGACACCGGGGAGCTGTTTTTT
>TRBJ2-7|TRBD2|.|TRBV20-1
CSARDLRLAGSYEQYF
TGCAGTGCTAGAGATCTGAGACTAGCGGGCTCCTACGAGCAGTACTTC
>TRBJ2-7|.|.|TRBV7-2
CASSTRGRGLSYEQYF
TGTGCCAGCAGCACGCGGGGCAGGGGGTTGTCCTACGAGCAGTACTTC
>TRBJ2-5|TRBD1|.|TRBV20-1
CSAFGTGQETQYF
TGCAGTGCCTTTGGGACAGGGCAAGAGACCCAGTACTTC
>TRBJ2-7|.|.|TRBV7-9
CASSLTAEGTLEQYF
TGCGCCAGCAGCCTAACGGCTGAGGGGACACTCGAGCAGTACTTC
>TRBJ2-6|.|.|TRBV10-3
CASSYSLVGDSGANVLTF
TGTGCCAGCAGTTACTCGCTCGTCGGAGACTCTGGGGCCAACGTCCTGACTTTC
>TRBJ1-5|.|many|TRBV2
CASSEYWASKPQHF
TGTGCCAGCAGTGAATATTGGGCGTCTAAGCCCCAGCATTTT
>TRBJ2-5|.|.|TRBV7-9
CASSLRDGGTQYF
TGTGCCAGCAGCTTGCGGGACGGAGGGACCCAGTACTTC
>TRBJ2-7|TRBD1|many|TRBV29-1
CSVVPGDSPLYEQYF
TGCAGCGTTGTGCCCGGGGACAGCCCTTTGTACGAGCAGTACTTC
>TRBJ1-5|TRBD1|many|TRBV19
CASSWTGFGQPQHF
TGTGCCAGTAGTTGGACAGGTTTCGGTCAGCCCCAGCATTTT
>TRBJ1-4|TRBD1|many|TRBV19
CASSPDRGDEKLFF
TGTGCCAGTAGTCCGGACAGGGGTGATGAAAAACTGTTTTTT
>TRBJ2-7|.|few|TRBV7-2
CASGQIGEIYEQYF
TGTGCCAGTGGACAGATAGGGGAAATCTACGAGCAGTACTTC
>TRBJ1-3|TRBD1|.|TRBV6-5
CASSYLPPRTGGNTIYF
TGTGCCAGCAGTTACCTGCCCCCAAGGACAGGCGGAAACACCATATATTTT
>TRBJ2-4|TRBD2|.|TRBV7-2
CASSLMAGEGNIQYF
TGTGCCAGCAGCTTAATGGCGGGGGAGGGGAACATTCAGTACTTC
>TRBJ1-1|.|.|TRBV10-2
CASSEGDLNTEAFF
TGCGCCAGCAGTGAGGGGGACTTGAACACTGAAGCTTTCTTT
>TRBJ1-5|.|few|TRBV12-3/TRBV12-4
CASTPPLQEGNQPQHF
TGTGCCAGCACCCCCCCCCTTCAAGAGGGCAATCAGCCCCAGCATTTT
>TRBJ2-5|TRBD2|.|TRBV11-2
CASSTWTSGTQETQYF
TGTGCCAGCAGCACCTGGACTAGCGGGACCCAAGAGACCCAGTACTTC
>TRBJ2-7|TRBD2|.|TRBV7-2
CASKLAGGGNEQYF
TGTGCCAGCAAACTAGCGGGAGGCGGGAATGAGCAGTACTTC
>TRBJ1-3|.|.|TRBV30
CAWSEARDTIYF
TGTGCCTGGAGTGAGGCTCGAGACACCATATATTTT
>TRBJ2-2|.|.|TRBV15
CATSRDHIWANTGELFF
TGTGCCACCAGCAGAGATCATATTTGGGCGAACACCGGGGAGCTGTTTTTT
>TRBJ2-5|.|many|TRBV4-3
CASSRPGIVETQYF
TGCGCCAGCAGCCGCCCAGGGATAGTGGAGACCCAGTACTTC
>TRBJ2-2|TRBD2|.|TRBV6-5
CASSWRRDIAGGTGELFF
TGTGCCAGCAGCTGGCGGCGAGACATAGCGGGAGGGACCGGGGAGCTGTTTTTT
>TRBJ1-1|.|many|TRBV20-1
CSARKAEINTEAFF
TGCAGTGCTAGAAAGGCAGAAATCAACACTGAAGCTTTCTTT
>TRBJ2-2|.|few|TRBV11-2
CASSLDWGNTGELFF
TGTGCCAGCAGCTTAGATTGGGGGAACACCGGGGAGCTGTTTTTT
>TRBJ1-2|TRBD1|.|TRBV28
CASTTGGDGYTF
TGTGCCAGCACGACAGGGGGGGACGGCTACACCTTC
>TRBJ2-5|TRBD2|many|TRBV12-3/TRBV12-4
CASSNTSGTEETQYF
TGTGCCAGCAGCAACACTAGCGGGACCGAAGAGACCCAGTACTTC
>TRBJ1-1|.|.|TRBV6-6
CASEKLGGTEAFF
TGTGCCAGCGAGAAACTCGGAGGGACTGAAGCTTTCTTT
>TRBJ2-2|TRBD2|.|TRBV11-2
CASSSPPTSGNTANTGELFF
TGTGCCAGCAGTTCTCCCCCGACTAGCGGGAATACCGCGAACACCGGGGAGCTGTTTTTT
>TRBJ1-6|.|few|TRBV20-1
CSASGREGRDYSPLHF
TGCAGTGCTAGTGGACGAGAAGGTCGGGACTATTCACCCCTCCACTTT
>TRBJ1-2|.|.|TRBV5-5
CASSSLGRDADYGYTF
TGTGCCAGCAGCTCACTGGGCCGGGACGCCGACTATGGCTACACCTTC
>TRBJ1-2|TRBD1|few|TRBV12-3/TRBV12-4
CASSYFEGGGYGYTF
TGTGCCAGCAGTTACTTCGAAGGGGGCGGCTATGGCTACACCTTC
>TRBJ1-1|.|.|TRBV20-1
CSAWAGIGTEAFF
TGCAGTGCGTGGGCAGGGATTGGCACTGAAGCTTTCTTT
>TRBJ2-7|TRBD1|.|TRBV6-5
CASSRGQAPYEQYF
TGTGCCAGCAGTCGCGGACAGGCACCCTACGAGCAGTACTTC
>TRBJ2-6|.|.|TRBV10-3
CASSQYQGISGANVLTF
TGTGCCAGCAGCCAGTATCAAGGGATCTCTGGGGCCAACGTCCTGACTTTC
>TRBJ2-7|TRBD2|once|TRBV5-5
CASSPASGGRGEQYF
TGTGCCAGCAGTCCTGCTAGCGGGGGAAGGGGCGAGCAGTACTTC
>TRBJ1-6|.|many|TRBV4-3
CASSQGQGSPLHF
TGCGCCAGCAGCCAAGGGCAGGGATCACCCCTCCACTTT
>TRBJ1-5|.|many|TRBV2
CASNRRDSNQPQHF
TGTGCCAGCAACAGGCGGGATAGCAATCAGCCCCAGCATTTT
>TRBJ1-1|.|many|TRBV19
CASNPGSTEAFF
TGTGCCAGTAACCCAGGGAGTACTGAAGCTTTCTTT
>TRBJ2-7|.|many|TRBV10-3
CAISDRSNEQYF
TGTGCCATCAGTGACAGGAGTAACGAGCAGTACTTC
>TRBJ2-7|.|many|TRBV7-8
CASSLVPKGGTYEQYF
TGTGCCAGCAGCTTAGTCCCAAAGGGGGGGACCTACGAGCAGTACTTC
>TRBJ2-5|.|.|TRBV29-1
CSVGWGGGQPQYF
TGCAGCGTTGGGTGGGGGGGAGGACAGCCCCAGTACTTC
>TRBJ1-5|.|few|TRBV28
CASGGLGQPQHF
TGTGCCAGCGGAGGGTTGGGTCAGCCCCAGCATTTT
>TRBJ2-5|TRBD1|many|TRBV10-3
CAINEGTGGDETQYF
TGTGCCATCAATGAGGGGACAGGGGGCGACGAGACCCAGTACTTC
>TRBJ1-2|.|many|TRBV7-8
CASSPFWANYGYTF
TGTGCCAGCAGCCCCTTCTGGGCGAACTATGGCTACACCTTC
>TRBJ1-5|.|.|TRBV7-9
CASSLEGVEQPQHF
TGTGCCAGCAGCTTAGAAGGGGTGGAGCAGCCCCAGCATTTT
>TRBJ1-1|TRBD1|.|TRBV7-3
CASTPGTATEAFF
TGTGCCAGCACCCCCGGGACAGCCACTGAAGCTTTCTTT